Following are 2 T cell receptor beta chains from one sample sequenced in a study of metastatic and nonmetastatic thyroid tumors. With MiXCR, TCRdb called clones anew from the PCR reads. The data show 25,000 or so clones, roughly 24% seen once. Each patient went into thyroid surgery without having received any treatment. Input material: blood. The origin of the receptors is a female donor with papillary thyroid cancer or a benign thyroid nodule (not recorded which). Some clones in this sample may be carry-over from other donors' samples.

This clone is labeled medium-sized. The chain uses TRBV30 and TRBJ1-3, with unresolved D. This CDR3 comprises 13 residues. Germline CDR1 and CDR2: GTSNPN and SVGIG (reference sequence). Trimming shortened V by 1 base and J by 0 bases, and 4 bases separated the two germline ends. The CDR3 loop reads CAWSGDSGNTIYF. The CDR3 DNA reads TGTGCCTGGAGTGGGGACTCTGGAAACACCATATATTTT.

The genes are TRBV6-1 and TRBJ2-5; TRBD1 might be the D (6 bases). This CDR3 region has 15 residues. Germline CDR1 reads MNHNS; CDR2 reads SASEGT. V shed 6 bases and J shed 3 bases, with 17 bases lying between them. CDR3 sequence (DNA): TGTGCCAGCAGCAGGGGCTTGGGCCCGGAAGAGACCCAGTACTTC. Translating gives CASSRGLGPEETQYF.